This T cell receptor (beta chain) was retrieved from a study of beta chain features in type 1 diabetes. The CDR3 has 16 residues. Per the germline V gene, CDR1 is SGHRS and CDR2 is YFSETQ. Trimming at V came to 4 bases and at J to 2 bases, leaving 9 bases not matched to a gene. The entirety of the isolated RNA underwent reverse transcription, so expressed TCRB transcripts were sequenced. TCRdb's copy holds only in-frame clones and misses some; the assay was immunoSEQ multiplex PCR. Here the sample spans over 150,000 clones, about 13% being singletons. Input material: central memory CD4+ T cells from blood. This chain links TRBV5-1 with TRBJ2-3, with 8 positions matching TRBD2. This TCR was sampled from a woman under 30 in good health. The chain's CDR3 is CASSTTTSGPTDTQYF. The CDR3 DNA is TGCGCCAGCAGCACTACAACTAGCGGACCCACAGATACGCAGTATTTT.